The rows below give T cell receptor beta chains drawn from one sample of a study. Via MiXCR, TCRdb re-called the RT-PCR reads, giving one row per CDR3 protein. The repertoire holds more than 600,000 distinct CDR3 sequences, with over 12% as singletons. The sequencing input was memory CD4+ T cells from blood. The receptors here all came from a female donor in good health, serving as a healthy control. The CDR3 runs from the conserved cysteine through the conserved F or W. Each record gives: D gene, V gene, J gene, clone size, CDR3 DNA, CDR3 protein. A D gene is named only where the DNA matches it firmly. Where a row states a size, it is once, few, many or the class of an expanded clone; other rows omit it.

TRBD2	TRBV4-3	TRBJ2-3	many	TGCGCCAGCAGCCAAGGCGCGGGACTAGCGGATGCCGATACGCAGTATTTT	CASSQGAGLADADTQYF
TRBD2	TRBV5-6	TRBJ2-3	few	TGTGCCAGCAGCCTGGCGGGGGTTGGAGCGCAGTATTTT	CASSLAGVGAQYF
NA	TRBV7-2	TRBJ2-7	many	TGTGCCAGCAATCTAGGGGCAGGATACTCCTACGAGCAGTACTTC	CASNLGAGYSYEQYF
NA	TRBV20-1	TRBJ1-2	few	TGCAGTGCTAGAGCCCCGGGAGGAGGGGTAGGCTACACCTTC	CSARAPGGGVGYTF
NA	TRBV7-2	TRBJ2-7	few	TGTGCCAGCAGCTTATTTGCTTCCTACGAGCAGTACTTC	CASSLFASYEQYF
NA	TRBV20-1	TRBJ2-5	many	TGCAGTGCTAGGATTCAGACCCAGTACTTC	CSARIQTQYF
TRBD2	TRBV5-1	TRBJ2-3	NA	TGCGCCAGCAGGGGACTAGCGGCAGTAGATACGCAGTATTTT	CASRGLAAVDTQYF
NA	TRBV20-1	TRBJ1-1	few	TGCAGTGCTAGAGATTTCAGGGGAAACGGGAACACTGAAGCTTTCTTT	CSARDFRGNGNTEAFF
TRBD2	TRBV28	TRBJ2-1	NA	TGTGCCAGCAGATCTAGCGGGCGGGCAACCTACAATGAGCAGTTCTTC	CASRSSGRATYNEQFF
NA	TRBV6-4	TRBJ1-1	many	TGTGCCAGCAGCCGGACCGCTCTAAGCACTGAAGCTTTCTTT	CASSRTALSTEAFF
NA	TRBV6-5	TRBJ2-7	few	TGTGCCAGCAGTTTACAAGGGACACCAGCCTACGAGCAGTACTTC	CASSLQGTPAYEQYF
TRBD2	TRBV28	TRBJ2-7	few	TGTGCCAGCACCCATAGCGGGGCACCCTACGAGCAGTACTTC	CASTHSGAPYEQYF
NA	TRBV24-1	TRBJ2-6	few	TGTGCCACCAGTGCTGTTAGCTCTGGGGCCAACGTCCTGACTTTC	CATSAVSSGANVLTF
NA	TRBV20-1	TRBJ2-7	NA	TGCAGTGCTACAGATCTATACGCAGGATTCTCCTACGAGCAGTACTTC	CSATDLYAGFSYEQYF
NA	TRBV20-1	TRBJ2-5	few	TGCAGTGCTAGCATTGGGCAGGGGGAGACCCAGTACTTC	CSASIGQGETQYF
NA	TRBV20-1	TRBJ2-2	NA	TGCAGTGCTAGTTCGGTCGGGACCGGGGAGCTGTTTTTT	CSASSVGTGELFF
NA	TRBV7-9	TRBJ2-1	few	TGTGCCAGCAGCTTAGTTGCGATCCAGGATGAGCAGTTCTTC	CASSLVAIQDEQFF